The clone carrying this T cell receptor (beta chain) was counted at least ten times. Its antigen is not known. In TCRdb, the reads were re-called with MiXCR into one record per CDR3 protein. The sample lists hundreds of thousands of distinct CDR3 sequences, about 42% seen once, with roughly two fifths in the top ten. The CDR3 has 16 residues. V was pared by 3 bases and J by 4 bases, with 8 bases of the junction left unmatched. Germline CDR1 and CDR2: KGHDR and SFDVKD. This sample is drawn from a study of T cell repertoires in cytomegalovirus infection. General observations from the study: Clonotypes of TCR beta that were HLA-C-restricted and CMV-specific dominated the ex vivo response.

The clonotype originates from a human donor in good health (CMV status not recorded). Some clones in this sample may be carry-over from other donors' samples. The genes are TRBV24-1 and TRBJ1-5, with 7 nucleotides matching TRBD1. This material consisted of cultured PBMCs, taken from culture after CMV antigen stimulation. In nucleotides, the CDR3 is TGTGCCACCAGTGATGGTTCCAGGGGGAGGAATCAGCCCCAGCATTTT. The encoded protein is CATSDGSRGRNQPQHF.